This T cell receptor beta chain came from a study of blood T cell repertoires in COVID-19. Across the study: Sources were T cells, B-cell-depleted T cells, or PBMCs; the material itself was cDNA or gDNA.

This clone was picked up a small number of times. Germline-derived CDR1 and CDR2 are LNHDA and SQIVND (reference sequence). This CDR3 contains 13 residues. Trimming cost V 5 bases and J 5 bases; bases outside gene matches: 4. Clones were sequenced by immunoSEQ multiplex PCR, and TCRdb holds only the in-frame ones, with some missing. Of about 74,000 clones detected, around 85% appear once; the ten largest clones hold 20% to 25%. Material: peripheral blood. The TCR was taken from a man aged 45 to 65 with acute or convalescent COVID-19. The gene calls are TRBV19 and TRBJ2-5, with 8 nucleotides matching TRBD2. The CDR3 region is CASSRGGRETQYF. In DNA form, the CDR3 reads TGTGCCAGTAGTCGGGGGGGGAGGGAGACCCAGTACTTC. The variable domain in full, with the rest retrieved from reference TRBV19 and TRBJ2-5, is DGGITQSPKYLFRKEGQNVTLSCEQNLNHDAMYWYRQDPGQGLRLIYYSQIVNDFQKGDIAEGYSVSREKKESFPLTVTSAQKNPTAFYLCASSRGGRETQYFGPGTRLLVL.